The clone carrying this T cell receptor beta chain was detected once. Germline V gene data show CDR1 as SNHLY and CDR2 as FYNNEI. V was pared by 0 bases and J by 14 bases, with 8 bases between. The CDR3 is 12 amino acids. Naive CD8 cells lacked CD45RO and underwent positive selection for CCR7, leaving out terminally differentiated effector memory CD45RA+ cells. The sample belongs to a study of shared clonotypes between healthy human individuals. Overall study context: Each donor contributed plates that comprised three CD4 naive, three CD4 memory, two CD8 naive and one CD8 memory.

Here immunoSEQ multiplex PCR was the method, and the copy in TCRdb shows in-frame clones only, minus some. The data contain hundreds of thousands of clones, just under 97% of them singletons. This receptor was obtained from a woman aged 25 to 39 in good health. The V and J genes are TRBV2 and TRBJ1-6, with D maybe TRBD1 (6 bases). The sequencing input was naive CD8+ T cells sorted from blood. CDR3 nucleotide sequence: TGTGCCAGCAGTGAAGCGTCAGGGGCCCTCCACTTT. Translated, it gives CASSEASGALHF.